The entry that follows covers one T cell receptor (beta chain) sequence. What it binds is unknown. The germline gives CDR1 PRHDT, CDR2 FYEKMQ (reference sequence). There are 15 residues in the CDR3. Trimming cost V 0 bases and J 0 bases, with 6 bases left between them. This record belongs to a study of OX40 agonist ivuxolimab in advanced cancers. About the study: Ivuxolimab was administered intravenously to patients at 0.01 to 10 mg/kg every 2 weeks. It was permissible to have had prior anti-PD-1, anti-PD-L1 or anti-CTLA-4 therapy, and under 45% had some. Study-level results: Expanded clones were, on average, more numerous among CD8+ T cells than CD4+.

The data were produced by immunoSEQ multiplex PCR, yet TCRdb's version contains in-frame clones alone and is incomplete. In the table there are 50,000 to 65,000 clones, 80% to 95% of which are singletons. The sequence came from an adult with an advanced solid tumor such as melanoma, head and neck, liver or kidney cancer. This sample comprised CD4+ or CD8+ T cells sorted from blood, obtained in a trial of the OX40 agonist ivuxolimab. This chain connects TRBV13 to TRBJ2-1, with D possibly TRBD2 on 5 matching bases. CDR3 protein: CASSLGGSSYNEQFF. CDR3 nucleotide sequence: TGTGCCAGCAGCTTAGGAGGGAGCTCCTACAATGAGCAGTTCTTC. Variable domain in full (rest from reference TRBV13 and TRBJ2-1): AAGVIQSPRHLIKEKRETATLKCYPIPRHDTVYWYQQGPGQDPQFLISFYEKMQSDKGSIPDRFSAQQFSDYHSELNMSSLELGDSALYFCASSLGGSSYNEQFFGPGTRLTVL.